Many counts were recorded for the clone carrying this T cell receptor (beta chain). The antigen is not known. Template material for amplifying TCR beta CDR3 regions consisted of RNA transcripts. A set of HTBI primers served as the primers for a first-round RT-PCR of the TCR CDR3. MiXCR, run by TCRdb on the multiplex PCR reads, gives a single entry per CDR3 protein. The table has hundreds of thousands of distinct CDR3 sequences, about 15% seen once. The data were taken from a study of T cells in Graves' hyperthyroidism and ophthalmopathy. Among the patients, aged 18 to 65, hyperthyroidism was newly diagnosed and had lasted under 2 months. V dropped 0 bases and J dropped 7 bases, with 11 bases sitting between them. The CDR3 has 14 residues. Germline V gene lookup returns CDR1 SGHRS and CDR2 YFSETQ. Study outcomes and limitations: Also found in blood were most expanded thyroid clonotypes above 0.001. The model forecast ophthalmopathy, anticipating it by a median approximately 6.2 months before onset. Separation of ophthalmopathy from stable hyperthyroidism was achieved by a 13 V-J model.

This sequence was found in a woman aged 18-35 years with Graves' hyperthyroidism. Sequenced input: blood. V and J are TRBV5-1 and TRBJ2-1; D possibly corresponds to TRBD1 (6 bases). The CDR3 loop is CASSLDRAINEQFF. In DNA, the CDR3 is TGCGCCAGCAGCTTGGACAGGGCTATTAATGAGCAGTTCTTC.